These 2 T cell receptor beta chains were all obtained from the same sample, sequenced in a study of shared clonotypes between healthy human individuals. The protocol was immunoSEQ multiplex PCR, while the TCRdb copy is restricted to in-frame clones and leaves out a portion. The sample lists 2 million to 2.5 million clones; nearly 97% were seen once. Material for sequencing was naive CD4+ T cells sorted from blood. Noted subset: CD45RA+ positively selected. All receptors derive from a man between 18 and 29 years old in good health.

This rearrangement joins TRBV7-9 to TRBJ1-6, with TRBD1 as a possible D gene (6 bases). Germline V lookup: CDR1 SEHNR, CDR2 FQNEAQ (reference sequence). Trimming took off 1 base at V and 8 bases at J, with 18 bases between the two ends. CDR3 length: 17 amino acids. DNA of the CDR3: TGTGCCAGCAGCTTAGTTGTTGGGACAAGGGTCGATTCACCCCTCCACTTT. This gives the protein CASSLVVGTRVDSPLHF.

The chain couples TRBV27 to TRBJ1-2; D not certain. With 5 bases removed from V and 4 bases from J, the gap between germline ends came to 17 bases. From germline, CDR1 is MNHEY and CDR2 SMNVEV (reference sequence). This CDR3 region has 15 residues. The CDR3 DNA sequence: TGTGCCAGCAGTCCCCTTCTAGGAGTCCTCTATGGCTACACCTTC. Protein product: CASSPLLGVLYGYTF.